The 14 T cell receptor beta chains reported below all come from one sample, sequenced in a study of shared clonotypes between healthy human individuals (dated by TCRdb to 2019 to 2021). Library prep was done by the immunoSEQ multiplex PCR assay. Held by TCRdb, this immuneACCESS table contains in-frame sequences only and omits some clones. Under half of the omission traces to an unresolved V gene where checked; the cause of the rest is unknown. Across this sample there are about 600,000 clones, with around three quarters seen only once. The ten top clones hold 12% of the sample. Material for sequencing was PBMCs. All receptors come from a woman aged 40 to 50 in good health. Some clones in this sample may be carry-over from other donors' samples.

J is TRBJ2-7 and V is TRBV5-5, with TRBD1 matching over 9 bases. There are 14 residues in the CDR3. CDR1 and CDR2 from the germline V gene are SGHKS and YYEKEE (reference sequence). J was trimmed by 2 bases and V by 7 bases; bases with no gene match: 7. CDR3 residues: CASRTGQGPYEQYF. DNA of the CDR3: TGTGCCAGCCGAACGGGACAGGGCCCCTACGAGCAGTACTTC.

This clone was found many times. This CDR3 is also generated by other DNA sequences in the sample. The chain couples TRBV10-3 to TRBJ2-5; the match to TRBD2 covers 9 bases. CDR3 length: 15 amino acids. V lost 4 bases to trimming and J lost 1 base; unmatched junction nucleotides: 4. The germline CDR1 and CDR2 sequences are ENHRY and SYGVKD. For the CDR3, the DNA is TGTGCCATCAGTGTGGGCGGGAGGGTCCAAGAGACCCAGTACTTC. Protein: CAISVGGRVQETQYF.

The chain joins TRBV19 to TRBJ2-5; D perhaps matches TRBD1 (5 bases). Germline V gene lookup returns CDR1 LNHDA and CDR2 SQIVND (reference sequence). Trimming left V 5 bases short and J 1 base short, with 14 bases between. CDR3 length: 15 amino acids. This chain's CDR3 is CASSQQVGFQETQYF. The CDR3 DNA is TGTGCCAGTAGTCAACAGGTGGGTTTCCAAGAGACCCAGTACTTC.

The rearrangement links TRBV2 to TRBJ1-4; perhaps TRBD1 as D (5 bases). CDR3 length: 15 amino acids. The ends were cut back, 6 bases at V and 2 bases at J, with 13 bases in the middle. In germline, CDR1 is SNHLY, CDR2 FYNNEI. CDR3 sequence (DNA): TGTGCCAGCAGCTTTATCCCAGGGACTAATGAAAAACTGTTTTTT. It is translated as CASSFIPGTNEKLFF.

The gene calls are TRBV30 and TRBJ1-5; 8 bases are a match to TRBD1. The CDR3 spans 14 residues. Per germline, CDR1 GTSNPN and CDR2 SVGIG (reference sequence). Unmatched junction bases numbered 12, after V lost 5 bases and J lost 9 bases. The CDR3 DNA reads as TGTGCCTGGGGGCAGCGGACAGGGAAGGGGCCCCAGCATTTT. This encodes CAWGQRTGKGPQHF.

The DNA for the CDR3 is TGTGCCAGCAGTGTCCGGGACAGGGGCTCCTACGAGCAGTACTTC. Its translation is CASSVRDRGSYEQYF. This chain joins TRBV25-1 and TRBJ2-7, with 10 bases fitting TRBD1. J gave up 0 bases and V 4 bases, and 3 bases lay outside the gene matches. The CDR3 is 15 residues long. Germline CDR1 reads MGHDK; CDR2 reads SYGVNS.

The J gene is TRBJ1-1, the V gene TRBV10-3, with a possible D match to TRBD1 (5 bases). Germline V gives CDR1 ENHRY, CDR2 SYGVKD. V was pared by 0 bases and J by 6 bases, with 11 bases between. This CDR3 is built from 14 residues. CDR3 amino acids: CAISESTWGAEAFF. The CDR3 region has the DNA TGTGCCATCAGTGAGTCGACGTGGGGGGCTGAAGCTTTCTTT.

Points on this clone: Additional DNA sequences in this sample encode the identical CDR3. The chain combines TRBV18 with TRBJ1-4, with TRBD1 identical over 7 bases. V shed 3 bases and J 5 bases; nucleotides not matched to a gene: 0. Germline V CDR1 and CDR2: KGHSH, LQKENI. CDR3 length: 13 amino acids. The CDR3 is CASSPGQNEKLFF. Written as DNA, the CDR3 is TGTGCCAGCTCACCGGGACAGAATGAAAAACTGTTTTTT.

This clone has only one observation. V usage is TRBV7-8 and J usage is TRBJ2-1, with TRBD2 identical over 11 bases. The CDR3 is made up of 14 amino acids. The germline CDR1 and CDR2 sequences are SGHVS and FQNEAQ. The junction had 3 bases not matched to a gene; V was cut back by 3 bases and J by 8 bases. The CDR3 DNA reads as TGTGCCAGCAGCTTTAGACTAGCGGGATATGAGCAGTTCTTC. It is translated as CASSFRLAGYEQFF.

This clone was picked up one time. The junction departs from germline at one end; a sequencing error may be responsible. This chain connects TRBV6-1 to TRBJ1-1, with D tentatively TRBD1 (5 bases). The CDR3 covers 16 residues. CDR1 and CDR2 (germline): MNHNS, SASEGT. CDR3 residues: CASREGPTGWTTEAFF. The DNA for the CDR3 is TGTGCCAGCAGAGAAGGACCAACGGGGTGGACAACTGAAGCTTTCTTT.

The CDR3, as DNA: TGTGCCAGCAGTGGTTTTAGTTATGAGCAGTTCTTC. Translated, it gives CASSGFSYEQFF. The rearrangement joins TRBV2 to TRBJ2-1; unclear D gene. CDR3 length equals 12 residues. CDR1 SNHLY and CDR2 FYNNEI come from the germline V gene. V was shortened by 4 bases and J by 8 bases, with 9 bases between the two germline ends.

As to this clone: A much larger clone lies a single base off, so this may be a read error. V and J are TRBV5-4 and TRBJ2-5, with TRBD1 matching over 10 bases. The CDR3 runs 13 residues. From germline, CDR1 is SGHNT and CDR2 YYREEE (reference sequence). V shed 3 bases and J 5 bases; nucleotides not matched to a gene: 1. The CDR3 DNA sequence: TGTGCCAGCAGCTCGGACAGGGGGGAGACCCAGTACTTC. It translates to CASSSDRGETQYF.

The CDR3 loop is CASSLPGTFQETQYF. The CDR3 DNA reads TGTGCCAGCAGCCTCCCCGGGACCTTCCAAGAGACCCAGTACTTC. This chain connects TRBV7-9 to TRBJ2-5; D is perhaps TRBD1 or TRBD2 (5 bases each). Looked up from germline, CDR1 is SEHNR and CDR2 is FQNEAQ (reference sequence). V gave up 5 bases and J gave up 1 base, with 14 bases separating them. The CDR3 has 15 residues.

This clone was recorded only once. The rearrangement joins TRBV7-2 to TRBJ2-3; D is uncertain. The germline gives CDR1 SGHTA, CDR2 FQGNSA. The length of the CDR3 is 14 residues. V was cut by 6 bases and J by 2 bases, with 12 bases left in between. The DNA for the CDR3 is TGTGCCAGCAGTAGAAGGGCCTACACAGATACGCAGTATTTT. Protein: CASSRRAYTDTQYF.